A single sample gave rise to the 10 T cell receptor beta chains below, sequenced in a study of beta chain features in type 1 diabetes. cDNA synthesis used the whole RNA isolate, giving expressed TCRB sequences. Repertoires were generated with immunoSEQ multiplex PCR, while TCRdb's copy carries only in-frame clones and drops some. The profile covers 300,000 to 400,000 clones, with approximately 8.2% appearing a single time and approximately 0.47% taken by the ten largest. Specimen: central memory CD4+ T cells from blood. The receptors come from a young woman in good health.

This clone was observed a few times. The chain has TRBV6-5 and TRBJ1-1, with a tentative D call TRBD1 (5 bases). Trimming removed 9 bases at V and 7 bases at J, with 24 bases between. The CDR3 sequence is 15 residues long. CDR1 is MNHEY and CDR2 is SVGAGI in the germline V gene. The CDR3 loop is CASTPAGWGGYEAFF. For the CDR3, the DNA is TGTGCCAGTACCCCGGCAGGGTGGGGGGGATATGAAGCTTTCTTT.

The chain combines TRBV2 with TRBJ2-1; D possibly matches TRBD1 or TRBD2 (5 bases each). The CDR3 extends over 14 amino acids. V shed 6 bases and J shed 10 bases, with 19 bases lying between them. Per germline, CDR1 SNHLY and CDR2 FYNNEI. The chain's CDR3 is CASSAETGPVEQFF. CDR3 in DNA: TGTGCCAGCAGCGCCGAAACGGGGCCCGTGGAGCAGTTCTTC.

This clone was picked up many times. V and J are TRBV7-3 and TRBJ2-1; no reliable D call. Germline assignment: CDR1 SGHTA and CDR2 FQGTGA. This CDR3 spans 14 amino acids. V was shortened by 2 bases and J by 3 bases, with 8 bases between the two germline ends. CDR3 nucleotide sequence: TGTGCCAGCAGCTTAGCAGGCCGCTACAATGAGCAGTTCTTC. Protein sequence: CASSLAGRYNEQFF.

Ten or more counts support this clone. This rearrangement joins TRBV29-1 to TRBJ1-1; 8 nucleotides align to TRBD1. The CDR3 is made up of 15 amino acids. Trimming removed 1 base from V and 1 base from J; junction bases left unmatched: 5. CDR1 is SQVTM, CDR2 ANQGSEA, per germline. CDR3 loop: CSVEGTTGANTEAFF. Here the CDR3 DNA reads TGCAGCGTTGAAGGGACGACAGGGGCGAACACTGAAGCTTTCTTT.

Regarding this clone: Within the sample, other DNA sequences also encode this same CDR3. The V call is TRBV5-6, the J call TRBJ2-2; TRBD1 aligns across 7 bases. Germline CDR1 is SGHDT and CDR2 is YYEEEE. J gave up 1 base and V 0 bases, and 0 bases lay outside the gene matches. The CDR3 is 15 residues long. CDR3 sequence: CASSLGQGNTGELFF. The CDR3 coding sequence is TGTGCCAGCAGCTTGGGACAGGGGAACACCGGGGAGCTGTTTTTT.

This clone was recorded a few times. The chain couples TRBV10-3 to TRBJ2-7, with 9 bases lining up with TRBD1. This CDR3 region has 13 residues. The trim removed 11 bases at V and 3 bases at J, leaving 8 bases unmatched. CDR1 and CDR2 (germline): ENHRY, SYGVKD. Here the CDR3 reads CAGRGTGIYEQYF. The CDR3 nucleotides are TGTGCCGGCAGGGGGACAGGGATCTACGAGCAGTACTTC.

This chain links TRBV29-1 with TRBJ2-5; TRBD2 matches at 10 bases. The DNA end lines up better with TRBJ2-7; the J call may be wrong. The germline gives CDR1 SQVTM, CDR2 ANQGSEA. The CDR3 has 12 residues. The chain's CDR3 is CSGGTSAYEQYF. In DNA form, the CDR3 reads TGCAGCGGGGGGACTAGCGCCTACGAGCAGTACTTC.

This clone has only a few counts. The chain is built from TRBV6-5 and TRBJ1-3, with D hard to call. V shed 6 bases and J shed 5 bases, with 8 bases lying between them. The length of the CDR3 is 12 residues. Germline V gene sequence: CDR1 MNHEY, CDR2 SVGAGI. CDR3 sequence (DNA): TGTGCCAGCAGGGGCAGCCGAAACACCATATATTTT. Its protein product is CASRGSRNTIYF.

The CDR3: CASSSTSLAKNIQYF. CDR3 DNA: TGTGCCAGCAGCTCAACCTCACTAGCCAAAAACATTCAGTACTTC. The V and J genes are TRBV11-1 and TRBJ2-4; D unclear. Looked up from germline, CDR1 is SGHAT and CDR2 is FQDESV (reference sequence). V lost 4 bases, J lost 0 bases, and 10 bases lay in between. The CDR3 totals 15 residues. Based on the CDR3 plus reference TRBV11-1 and TRBJ2-4, the full variable domain is EAEVAQSPRYKITEKSQAVAFWCDPISGHATLYWYRQILGQGPELLVQFQDESVVDDSQLPKDRFSAERLKGVDSTLKIQPAELGDSAMYLCASSSTSLAKNIQYFGAGTRLSVL.

A few counts support this clone. This rearrangement joins TRBV19 to TRBJ2-1; possibly TRBD2 for D (5 bases). Trimming removed 2 bases from V and 8 bases from J, with 10 bases in between. The CDR3 length is 13 residues. Germline V gene sequence: CDR1 LNHDA, CDR2 SQIVND (reference sequence). CDR3 amino acids: CASSIRGLDEQFF. In nucleotides, the CDR3 is TGTGCCAGTAGTATACGGGGTCTGGATGAGCAGTTCTTC.